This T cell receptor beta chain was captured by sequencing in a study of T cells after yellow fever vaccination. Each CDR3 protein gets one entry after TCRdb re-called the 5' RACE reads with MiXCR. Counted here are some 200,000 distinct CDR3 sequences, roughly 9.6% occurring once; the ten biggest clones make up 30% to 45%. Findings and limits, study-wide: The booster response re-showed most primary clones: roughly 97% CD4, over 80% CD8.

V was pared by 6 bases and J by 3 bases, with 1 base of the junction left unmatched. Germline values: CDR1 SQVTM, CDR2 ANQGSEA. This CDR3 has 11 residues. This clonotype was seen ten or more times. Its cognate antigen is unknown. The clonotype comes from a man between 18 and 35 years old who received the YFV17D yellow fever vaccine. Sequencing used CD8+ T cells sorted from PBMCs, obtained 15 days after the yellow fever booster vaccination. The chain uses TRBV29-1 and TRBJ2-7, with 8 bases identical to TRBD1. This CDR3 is CSVTGVYEQYF. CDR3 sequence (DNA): TGCAGCGTGACAGGGGTCTACGAGCAGTACTTC.